This T cell receptor beta chain was retrieved from a study of OX40 agonist ivuxolimab in advanced cancers. Sequencing was performed with immunoSEQ multiplex PCR; in TCRdb, only in-frame clones are kept and a portion is missing. The repertoire holds 69,000 or so clones, roughly four fifths seen once, with over 6.5% in the top ten. The CDR3 has 15 residues. Germline V gene lookup returns CDR1 SGHTA and CDR2 FQGTGA. V lost 5 bases and J 0 bases, leaving 12 bases between the germline ends. The TCR sequence derives from an adult with an advanced solid tumor such as melanoma, head and neck, liver or kidney cancer. The genes are TRBV7-3 and TRBJ2-3; D perhaps matches TRBD2 (5 bases). The sequencing here drew on CD4+ or CD8+ T cells sorted from blood, taken in a trial of the OX40 agonist ivuxolimab. The CDR3 DNA reads as TGTGCCAGCAGCCTATTAGGACTTAGCACAGATACGCAGTATTTT. Translated, it gives CASSLLGLSTDTQYF.